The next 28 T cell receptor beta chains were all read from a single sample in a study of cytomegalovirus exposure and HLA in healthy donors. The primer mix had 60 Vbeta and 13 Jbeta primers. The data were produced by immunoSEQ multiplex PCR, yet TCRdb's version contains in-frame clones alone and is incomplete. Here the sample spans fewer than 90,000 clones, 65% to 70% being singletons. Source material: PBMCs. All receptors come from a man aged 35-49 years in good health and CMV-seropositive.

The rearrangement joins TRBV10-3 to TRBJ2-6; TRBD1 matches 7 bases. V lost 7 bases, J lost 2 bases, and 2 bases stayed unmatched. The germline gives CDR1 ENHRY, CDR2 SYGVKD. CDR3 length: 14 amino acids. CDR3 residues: CAIMTGTGANVLTF. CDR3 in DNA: TGTGCCATCATGACAGGGACTGGGGCCAACGTCCTGACTTTC.

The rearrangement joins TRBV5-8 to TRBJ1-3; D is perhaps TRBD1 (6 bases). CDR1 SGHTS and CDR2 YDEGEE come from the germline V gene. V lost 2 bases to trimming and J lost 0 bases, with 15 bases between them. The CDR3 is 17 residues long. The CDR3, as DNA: TGTGCCAGCAGCTTCGGGGGCGGGAGCTACTCTGGAAACACCATATATTTT. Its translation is CASSFGGGSYSGNTIYF.

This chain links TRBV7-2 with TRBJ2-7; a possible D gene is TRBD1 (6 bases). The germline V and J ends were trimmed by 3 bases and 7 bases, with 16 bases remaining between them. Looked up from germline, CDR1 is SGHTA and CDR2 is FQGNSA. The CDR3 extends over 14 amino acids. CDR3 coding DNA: TGTGCCAGCAGCTTGGGGGCTAGCCCCCGGGAGCAGTACTTC. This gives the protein CASSLGASPREQYF.

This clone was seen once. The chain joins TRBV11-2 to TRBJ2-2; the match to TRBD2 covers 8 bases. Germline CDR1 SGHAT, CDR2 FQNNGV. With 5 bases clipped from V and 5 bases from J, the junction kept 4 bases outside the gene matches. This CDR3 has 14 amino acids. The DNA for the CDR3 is TGTGCCAGCAGCCGACTAGCGTATACCGGGGAGCTGTTTTTT. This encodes CASSRLAYTGELFF.

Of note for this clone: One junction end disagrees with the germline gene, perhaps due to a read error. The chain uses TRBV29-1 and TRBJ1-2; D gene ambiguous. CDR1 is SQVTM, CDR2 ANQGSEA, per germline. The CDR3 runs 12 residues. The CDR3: CSGFTSNYSYTF. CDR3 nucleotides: TGCAGCGGCTTTACCTCTAACTATAGCTACACCTTC.

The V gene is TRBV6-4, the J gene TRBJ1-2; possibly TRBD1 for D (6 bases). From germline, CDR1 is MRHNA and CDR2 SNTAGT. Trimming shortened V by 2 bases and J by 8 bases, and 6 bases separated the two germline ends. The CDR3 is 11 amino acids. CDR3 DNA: TGTGCCAGCAGTGACCAGGGGGGCTACACCTTC. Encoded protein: CASSDQGGYTF.

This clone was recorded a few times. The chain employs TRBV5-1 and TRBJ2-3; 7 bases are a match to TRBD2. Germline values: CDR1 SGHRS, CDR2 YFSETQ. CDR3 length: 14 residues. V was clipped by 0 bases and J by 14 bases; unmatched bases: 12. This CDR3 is CASSLDSSGFHRYF. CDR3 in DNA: TGCGCCAGCAGCTTGGATTCTAGCGGTTTTCATCGGTATTTT.

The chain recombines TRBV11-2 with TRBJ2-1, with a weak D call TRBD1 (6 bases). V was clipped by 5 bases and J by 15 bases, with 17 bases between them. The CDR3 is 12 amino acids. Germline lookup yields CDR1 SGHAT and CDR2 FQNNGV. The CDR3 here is CASSTYQGPPFF. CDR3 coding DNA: TGTGCCAGCAGCACCTATCAGGGGCCCCCGTTCTTC.

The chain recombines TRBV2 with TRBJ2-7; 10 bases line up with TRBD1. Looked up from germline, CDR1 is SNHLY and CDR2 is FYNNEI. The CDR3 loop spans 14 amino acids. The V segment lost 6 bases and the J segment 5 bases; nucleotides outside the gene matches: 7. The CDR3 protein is CASSRDRGSDEQYF. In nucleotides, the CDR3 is TGTGCCAGCAGCCGGGACAGGGGTTCGGACGAGCAGTACTTC. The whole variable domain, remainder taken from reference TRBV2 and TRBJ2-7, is EPEVTQTPSHQVTQMGQEVILRCVPISNHLYFYWYRQILGQKVEFLVSFYNNEISEKSEIFDDQFSVERPDGSNFTLKIRSTKLEDSAMYFCASSRDRGSDEQYFGPGTRLTVT.

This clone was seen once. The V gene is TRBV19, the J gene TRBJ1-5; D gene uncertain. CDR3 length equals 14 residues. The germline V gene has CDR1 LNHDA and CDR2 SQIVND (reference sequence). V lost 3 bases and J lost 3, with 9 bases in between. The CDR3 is CASSIPILNQPQHF. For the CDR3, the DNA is TGTGCCAGTAGTATCCCGATACTCAATCAGCCCCAGCATTTT. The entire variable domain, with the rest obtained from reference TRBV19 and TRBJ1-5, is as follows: DGGITQSPKYLFRKEGQNVTLSCEQNLNHDAMYWYRQDPGQGLRLIYYSQIVNDFQKGDIAEGYSVSREKKESFPLTVTSAQKNPTAFYLCASSIPILNQPQHFGDGTRLSIL.

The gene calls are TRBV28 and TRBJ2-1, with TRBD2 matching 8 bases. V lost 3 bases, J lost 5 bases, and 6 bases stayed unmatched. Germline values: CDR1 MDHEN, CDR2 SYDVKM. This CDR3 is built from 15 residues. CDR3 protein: CASSFSGLDNNEQFF. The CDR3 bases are TGTGCCAGCAGTTTTTCGGGACTAGACAACAATGAGCAGTTCTTC.

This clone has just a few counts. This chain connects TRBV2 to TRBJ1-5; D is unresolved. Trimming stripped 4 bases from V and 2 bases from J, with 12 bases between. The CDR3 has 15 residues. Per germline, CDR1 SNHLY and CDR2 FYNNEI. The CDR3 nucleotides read TGTGCCAGCAGTGTCTCAGTAGGAGGCAATCAGCCCCAGCATTTT. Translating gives CASSVSVGGNQPQHF.

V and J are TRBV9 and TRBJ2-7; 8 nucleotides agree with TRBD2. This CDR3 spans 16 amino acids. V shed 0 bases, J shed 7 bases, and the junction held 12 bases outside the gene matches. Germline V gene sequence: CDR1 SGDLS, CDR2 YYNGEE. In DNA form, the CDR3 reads TGTGCCAGCAGCGTAGGGGTAGCGGGGTACACGGGTGAGCAGTACTTC. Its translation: CASSVGVAGYTGEQYF.

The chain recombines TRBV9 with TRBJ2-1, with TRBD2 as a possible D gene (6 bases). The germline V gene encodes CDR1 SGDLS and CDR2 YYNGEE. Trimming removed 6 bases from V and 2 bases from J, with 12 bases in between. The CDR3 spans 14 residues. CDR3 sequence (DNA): TGTGCCAGCAATGGCGGGGACCCCTACAATGAGCAGTTCTTC. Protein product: CASNGGDPYNEQFF. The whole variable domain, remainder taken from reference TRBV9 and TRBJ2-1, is DSGVTQTPKHLITATGQRVTLRCSPRSGDLSVYWYQQSLDQGLQFLIQYYNGEERAKGNILERFSAQQFPDLHSELNLSSLELGDSALYFCASNGGDPYNEQFFGPGTRLTVL.

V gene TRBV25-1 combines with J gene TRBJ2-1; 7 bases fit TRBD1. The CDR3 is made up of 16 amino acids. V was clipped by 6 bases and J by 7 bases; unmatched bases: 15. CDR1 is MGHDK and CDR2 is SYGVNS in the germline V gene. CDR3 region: CASRGPTGTRANEQFF. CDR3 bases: TGTGCCAGCAGGGGGCCGACAGGGACAAGGGCGAATGAGCAGTTCTTC.

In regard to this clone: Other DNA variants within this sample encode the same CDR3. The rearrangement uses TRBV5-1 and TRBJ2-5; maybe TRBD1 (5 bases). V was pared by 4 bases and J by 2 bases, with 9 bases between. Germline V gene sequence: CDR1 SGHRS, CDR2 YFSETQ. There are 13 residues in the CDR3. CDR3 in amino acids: CASSRDSQETQYF. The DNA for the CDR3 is TGCGCCAGCAGCCGCGACAGTCAAGAGACCCAGTACTTC. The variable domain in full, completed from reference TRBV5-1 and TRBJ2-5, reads KAGVTQTPRYLIKTRGQQVTLSCSPISGHRSVSWYQQTPGQGLQFLFEYFSETQRNKGNFPGRFSGRQFSNSRSEMNVSTLELGDSALYLCASSRDSQETQYFGPGTRLLVL.

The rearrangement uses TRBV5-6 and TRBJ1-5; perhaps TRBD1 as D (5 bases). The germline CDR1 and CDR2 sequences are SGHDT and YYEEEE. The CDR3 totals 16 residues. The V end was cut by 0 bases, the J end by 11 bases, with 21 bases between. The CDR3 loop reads CASSLGRGAVFGSQHF. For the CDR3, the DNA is TGTGCCAGCAGCTTGGGTAGGGGTGCAGTTTTTGGATCCCAGCATTTT.

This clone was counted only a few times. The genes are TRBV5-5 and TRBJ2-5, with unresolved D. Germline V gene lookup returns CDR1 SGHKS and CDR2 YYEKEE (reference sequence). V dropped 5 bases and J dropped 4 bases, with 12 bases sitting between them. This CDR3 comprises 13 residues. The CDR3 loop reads CASSSGPGETQYF. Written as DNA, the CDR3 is TGTGCCAGCAGTTCGGGTCCTGGAGAGACCCAGTACTTC.

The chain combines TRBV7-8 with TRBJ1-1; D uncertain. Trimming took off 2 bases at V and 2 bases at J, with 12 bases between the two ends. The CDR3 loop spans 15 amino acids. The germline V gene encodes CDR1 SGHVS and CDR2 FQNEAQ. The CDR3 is CASSLSLGSNTEAFF. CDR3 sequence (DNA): TGTGCCAGCAGCTTAAGCTTGGGGAGTAACACTGAAGCTTTCTTT.

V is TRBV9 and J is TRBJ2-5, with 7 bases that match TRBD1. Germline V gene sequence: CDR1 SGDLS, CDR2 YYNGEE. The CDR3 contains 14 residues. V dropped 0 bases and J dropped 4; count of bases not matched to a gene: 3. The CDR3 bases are TGTGCCAGCAGCGTAGCGTGGGACAGAGAGACCCAGTACTTC. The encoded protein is CASSVAWDRETQYF.

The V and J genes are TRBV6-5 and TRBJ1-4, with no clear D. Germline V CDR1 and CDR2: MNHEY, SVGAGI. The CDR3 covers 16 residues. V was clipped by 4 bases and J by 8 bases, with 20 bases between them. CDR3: CASSSPTTSGYEKLFF. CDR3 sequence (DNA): TGTGCCAGCAGTTCCCCTACCACGTCGGGATACGAAAAACTGTTTTTT.

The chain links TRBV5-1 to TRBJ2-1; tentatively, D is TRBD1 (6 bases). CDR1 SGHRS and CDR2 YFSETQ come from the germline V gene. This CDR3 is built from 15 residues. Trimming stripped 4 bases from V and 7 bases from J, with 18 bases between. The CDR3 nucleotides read TGCGCCAGCAGCCCTGACAGGCCTGGGGTTAATGAGCAGTTCTTC. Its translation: CASSPDRPGVNEQFF.

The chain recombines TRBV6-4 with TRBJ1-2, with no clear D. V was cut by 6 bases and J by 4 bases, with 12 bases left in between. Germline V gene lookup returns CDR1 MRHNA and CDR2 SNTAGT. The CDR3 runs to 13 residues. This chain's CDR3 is CASSWEEGYGYTF. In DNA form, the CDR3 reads TGTGCCAGCAGCTGGGAGGAGGGCTATGGCTACACCTTC.

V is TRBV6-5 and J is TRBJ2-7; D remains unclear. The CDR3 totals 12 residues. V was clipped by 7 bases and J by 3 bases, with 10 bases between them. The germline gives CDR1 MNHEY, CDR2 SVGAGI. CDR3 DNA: TGTGCCAGCAACTACCCTGACTACGAGCAGTACTTC. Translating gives CASNYPDYEQYF.

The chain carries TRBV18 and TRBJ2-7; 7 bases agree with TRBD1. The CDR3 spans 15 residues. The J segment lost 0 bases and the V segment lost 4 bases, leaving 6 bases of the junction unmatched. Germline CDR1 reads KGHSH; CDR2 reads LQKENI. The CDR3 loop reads CASSLTGVSSYEQYF. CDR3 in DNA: TGTGCCAGCTCACTAACAGGGGTTAGCTCCTACGAGCAGTACTTC.

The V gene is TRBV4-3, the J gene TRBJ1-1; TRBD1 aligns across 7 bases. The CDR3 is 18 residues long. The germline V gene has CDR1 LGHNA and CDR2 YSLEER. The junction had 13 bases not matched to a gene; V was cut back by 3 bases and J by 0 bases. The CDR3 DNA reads TGCGCCAGCAGCCAGCGCCTAGGGACAGAATTTATGAACACTGAAGCTTTCTTT. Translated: CASSQRLGTEFMNTEAFF.

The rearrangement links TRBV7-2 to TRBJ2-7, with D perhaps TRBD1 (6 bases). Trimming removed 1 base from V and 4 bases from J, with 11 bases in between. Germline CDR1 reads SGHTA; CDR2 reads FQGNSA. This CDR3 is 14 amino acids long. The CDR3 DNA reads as TGTGCCAGCAGCTTAGGTCTGGGGGCGTACGAGCAGTACTTC. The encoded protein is CASSLGLGAYEQYF. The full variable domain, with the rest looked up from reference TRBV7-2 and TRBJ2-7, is GAGVSQSPSNKVTEKGKDVELRCDPISGHTALYWYRQSLGQGLEFLIYFQGNSAPDKSGLPSDRFSAERTGGSVSTLTIQRTQQEDSAVYLCASSLGLGAYEQYFGPGTRLTVT.

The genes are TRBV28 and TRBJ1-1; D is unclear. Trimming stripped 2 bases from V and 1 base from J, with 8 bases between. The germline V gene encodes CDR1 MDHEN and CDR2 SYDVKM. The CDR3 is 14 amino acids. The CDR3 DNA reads TGTGCCAGCAGTTTAAGCCACCAGAACACTGAAGCTTTCTTT. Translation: CASSLSHQNTEAFF.